What follows describes a single T cell receptor (beta chain). This entry belongs to a study of blood T cell repertoires in COVID-19. The protocol was immunoSEQ multiplex PCR, while the TCRdb copy is restricted to in-frame clones and leaves out a portion. The sample has 250,000 to 400,000 clones, 85% seen once; the top ten hold about 1.9%. The CDR3 sequence is 12 residues long. CDR1 and CDR2 (germline): SNHLY, FYNNEI. V was trimmed by 2 bases and J by 10 bases, leaving 9 bases between them. V usage is TRBV2 and J usage is TRBJ1-5; D is unclear. This receptor was taken from a woman between 25 and 40 years old who had been exposed to COVID-19. Sequencing was performed on PBMCs or T cells enriched from blood (not recorded which). CDR3 region: CASSETAGPQHF. The CDR3 DNA is TGTGCCAGCAGTGAAACGGCGGGCCCCCAGCATTTT.